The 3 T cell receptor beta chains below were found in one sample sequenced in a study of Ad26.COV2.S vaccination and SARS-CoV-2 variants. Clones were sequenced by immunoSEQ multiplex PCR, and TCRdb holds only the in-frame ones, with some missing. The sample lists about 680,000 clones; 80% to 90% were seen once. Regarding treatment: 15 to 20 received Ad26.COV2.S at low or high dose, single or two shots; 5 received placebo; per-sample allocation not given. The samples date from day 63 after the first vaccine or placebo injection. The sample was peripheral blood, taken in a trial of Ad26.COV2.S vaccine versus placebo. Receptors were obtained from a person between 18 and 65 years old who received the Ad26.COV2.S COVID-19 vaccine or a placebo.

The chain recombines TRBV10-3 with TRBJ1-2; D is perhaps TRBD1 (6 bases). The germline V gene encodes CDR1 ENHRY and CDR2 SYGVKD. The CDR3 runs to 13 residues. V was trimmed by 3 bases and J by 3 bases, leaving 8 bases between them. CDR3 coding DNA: TGTGCCATCAGTGAAAGGGGGGACTATGGCTACACCTTC. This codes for CAISERGDYGYTF.

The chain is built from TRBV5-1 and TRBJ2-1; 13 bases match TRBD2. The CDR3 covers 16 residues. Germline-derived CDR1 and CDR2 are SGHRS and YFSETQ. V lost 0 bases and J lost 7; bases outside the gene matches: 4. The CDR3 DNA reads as TGCGCCAGCAGCTTGGGGACTAGCGGGAGAGGGAATGAGCAGTTCTTC. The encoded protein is CASSLGTSGRGNEQFF.

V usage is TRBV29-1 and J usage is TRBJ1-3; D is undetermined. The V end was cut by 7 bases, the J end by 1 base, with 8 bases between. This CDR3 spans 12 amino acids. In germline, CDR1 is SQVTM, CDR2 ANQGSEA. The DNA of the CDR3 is TGCAGCGGGAGAGAGTCTGGAAACACCATATATTTT. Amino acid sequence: CSGRESGNTIYF.